One and the same sample provided the 15 T cell receptor beta chains below, sequenced in a study of blood T cell repertoires in COVID-19. Assay used: immunoSEQ multiplex PCR; TCRdb lists only in-frame clones, some missing. Of approximately 160,000 clones listed, about 82% are singletons. What was sequenced was peripheral blood. These receptors were collected from a man in his fifties with active or convalescent COVID-19.

The chain recombines TRBV6-5 with TRBJ2-7; 9 bases align to TRBD1. The CDR3 is 15 residues long. V dropped 5 bases and J dropped 5; count of bases not matched to a gene: 10. CDR1 MNHEY and CDR2 SVGAGI come from the germline V gene. The CDR3 here is CASSNPGQGGDEQYF. The CDR3 nucleotides read TGTGCCAGCAGTAATCCGGGACAGGGAGGGGACGAGCAGTACTTC.

This clone appeared once. This sequence joins TRBV7-9 and TRBJ1-1, with D perhaps matching TRBD1 (5 bases). This CDR3 contains 14 residues. V was trimmed by 5 bases and J by 1 base, leaving 11 bases between them. Germline V gene sequence: CDR1 SEHNR, CDR2 FQNEAQ (reference sequence). Here the CDR3 DNA reads TGTGCCAGCAGCCGTAGACAGACGAACACTGAAGCTTTCTTT. Protein sequence: CASSRRQTNTEAFF.

The V call is TRBV11-2, the J call TRBJ2-3; weak D call: TRBD1 (6 bases). Between the trimmed V and J ends, which lost 1 base and 0 bases, there was a span of 14 bases. Germline V gene sequence: CDR1 SGHAT, CDR2 FQNNGV. The CDR3 sequence is 17 residues long. The DNA of the CDR3 is TGTGCCAGCAGCTTAGGAAACAGGGCCCCTAGCACAGATACGCAGTATTTT. Translation: CASSLGNRAPSTDTQYF.

The chain combines TRBV19 with TRBJ1-1, with 7 bases matching TRBD1. The junction had 6 bases not matched to a gene; V was cut back by 3 bases and J by 5 bases. The CDR3 covers 14 residues. Germline loops: CDR1 LNHDA, CDR2 SQIVND (reference sequence). CDR3 region: CASSMTGYRTEAFF. The CDR3 bases are TGTGCCAGTAGTATGACAGGGTATCGAACTGAAGCTTTCTTT.

This chain joins TRBV24-1 and TRBJ2-5; TRBD2 matches 12 bases. V lost 3 bases to trimming and J lost 5 bases; unmatched junction nucleotides: 3. The CDR3 runs to 15 residues. The V gene's germline CDR1 is KGHDR and CDR2 SFDVKD. As DNA, the CDR3 is TGTGCCACCAGTGATCCTAGCGGGGGGGCCGAGACCCAGTACTTC. It is translated as CATSDPSGGAETQYF.

The chain joins TRBV6-5 to TRBJ1-6, with 7 bases that match TRBD1. The V and J ends lost 2 bases and 9 bases, in that order; junction bases with no gene match: 10. CDR3 length: 16 amino acids. CDR1 and CDR2 from the germline V gene are MNHEY and SVGAGI. CDR3 region: CASSYRRTGAGSPLHF. The DNA for the CDR3 is TGTGCCAGCAGTTACAGGCGCACAGGGGCTGGTTCACCCCTCCACTTT.

The chain joins TRBV2 to TRBJ2-3, with 11 bases identical to TRBD2. The length of the CDR3 is 15 residues. The junction had 7 bases not matched to a gene; V was cut back by 6 bases and J by 5 bases. Germline-derived CDR1 and CDR2 are SNHLY and FYNNEI. The CDR3 sequence is CASRLTSGVGDTQYF. Here the CDR3 DNA reads TGTGCCAGCAGGTTGACTAGCGGGGTCGGAGATACGCAGTATTTT.

A few counts support this clone. The gene calls are TRBV6-2 or TRBV6-3 and TRBJ2-7; the match to TRBD1 covers 8 bases. Germline V gives CDR1 MNHEY, CDR2 SVGEGT. The trim removed 2 bases at V and 0 bases at J, leaving 6 bases unmatched. The CDR3 extends over 16 amino acids. The CDR3 DNA is TGTGCCAGCAGTTACCCCCTCGGACAGGGCTCCTACGAGCAGTACTTC. Protein product: CASSYPLGQGSYEQYF.

This chain joins TRBV3-1 (or the pseudogene TRBV3-2) and TRBJ2-4; 7 nucleotides line up with TRBD1. Per the germline V gene, CDR1 is LGHDT and CDR2 is YNNKEL (reference sequence). Trimming cost V 0 bases and J 3 bases; bases outside gene matches: 8. This CDR3 has 17 residues. The DNA of the CDR3 is TGTGCCAGCAGCCAAGAATATGGCGACAGGGTCAAAAACATTCAGTACTTC. Its protein is CASSQEYGDRVKNIQYF.

The chain recombines TRBV28 with TRBJ2-7; 7 bases agree with TRBD2. V lost 5 bases to trimming and J lost 3 bases; unmatched junction nucleotides: 4. Germline values: CDR1 MDHEN, CDR2 SYDVKM. This CDR3 has 13 residues. CDR3 residues: CASSPPGGYEQYF. The CDR3 nucleotides read TGTGCCAGCAGTCCTCCGGGAGGCTACGAGCAGTACTTC.

This chain uses TRBV6-6 with TRBJ2-3, with 10 bases aligning to TRBD2. Per germline, CDR1 MNHNY and CDR2 SVGAGI (reference sequence). This CDR3 is 15 amino acids long. V lost 2 bases, J lost 7 bases, and 6 bases stayed unmatched. Written as DNA, the CDR3 is TGTGCCAGCAGTTACCGGACTAGCGGTACGAATACGCAGTATTTT. The encoded protein is CASSYRTSGTNTQYF.

In this sample, this clone turned up once. This sequence joins TRBV10-3 and TRBJ2-2; 9 bases match TRBD2. Germline loops: CDR1 ENHRY, CDR2 SYGVKD. V dropped 6 bases and J dropped 0; count of bases not matched to a gene: 8. The CDR3 consists of 17 residues. CDR3 coding DNA: TGTGCCATCAGCGGAAAAGAGCGGGGGGCGAACACCGGGGAGCTGTTTTTT. Protein product: CAISGKERGANTGELFF.

This chain links TRBV24-1 with TRBJ1-6; 9 bases are a match to TRBD1. V lost 10 bases, J lost 9 bases, and 6 bases stayed unmatched. Per germline, CDR1 KGHDR and CDR2 SFDVKD. The CDR3 loop spans 13 amino acids. This CDR3 is CATAGTGSSPLHF. In DNA form, the CDR3 reads TGTGCCACGGCCGGGACAGGGAGTTCACCCCTCCACTTT.

CDR3 DNA: TGTGCCAGCAGCTTAGGTATCCCGGGAGGGCAGGGTGAGCAGTTCTTC. Translation: CASSLGIPGGQGEQFF. This chain connects TRBV7-6 to TRBJ2-1; 8 bases line up with TRBD2. V lost 1 base to trimming and J lost 9 bases; unmatched junction nucleotides: 11. CDR3 length: 16 residues. From germline, CDR1 is SGHVS and CDR2 FNYEAQ.

The CDR3 loop is CASTRQSSGNTIYF. The DNA for the CDR3 is TGTGCCAGCACCCGACAGTCCTCTGGAAACACCATATATTTT. This rearrangement joins TRBV7-2 to TRBJ1-3, with TRBD1 as a possible D gene (5 bases). From germline, CDR1 is SGHTA and CDR2 FQGNSA. The CDR3 sequence is 14 residues long. The V gene lost 7 bases and the J gene lost 0 bases, with 10 bases spanning the gap.